A selection of T cell receptor beta chains follows, all from one sample in a study of cytomegalovirus exposure and HLA in healthy donors. TCRdb's table, derived via immunoSEQ multiplex PCR, lists solely in-frame clones and lacks some. The sample records about 180,000 clones, roughly 82% being singletons. Specimen: PBMCs. The source is a girl aged 2-10 years in good health and CMV-seropositive. Each CDR3 is given with its conserved first and last residue. The D gene is left open where the match is weak. Some rows have no size entry. The others give once, few or many, or a class for an expanded clone.

abundance: .; j_gene: TRBJ2-7; v_gene: TRBV30; d_gene: TRBD1; CDR3aa: CAWSGPGQGGYEQYF; CDR3nt: TGTGCCTGGAGTGGACCGGGACAGGGAGGATACGAGCAGTACTTC
abundance: .; j_gene: TRBJ1-5; v_gene: TRBV19; d_gene: .; CDR3aa: CASSTGGNLGNQPQHF; CDR3nt: TGTGCCAGTTCGACTGGAGGGAATCTTGGCAATCAGCCCCAGCATTTT
abundance: .; j_gene: TRBJ2-5; v_gene: TRBV9; d_gene: .; CDR3aa: CASSVARGAGAETQYF; CDR3nt: TGTGCCAGCAGCGTAGCCCGCGGCGCTGGCGCAGAGACCCAGTACTTC
abundance: few; j_gene: TRBJ2-4; v_gene: TRBV5-1; d_gene: .; CDR3aa: CASSLGAGAKNIQYF; CDR3nt: TGCGCCAGCAGCTTGGGAGCGGGAGCCAAAAACATTCAGTACTTC
abundance: .; j_gene: TRBJ2-7; v_gene: TRBV9; d_gene: .; CDR3aa: CASSVTSLTEQYF; CDR3nt: TGTGCCAGCAGCGTAACGAGTTTAACCGAGCAGTACTTC
abundance: .; j_gene: TRBJ2-7; v_gene: TRBV28; d_gene: TRBD2; CDR3aa: CASRRDLAGGQYF; CDR3nt: TGTGCCAGCAGACGGGACTTAGCGGGAGGGCAGTACTTC
abundance: .; j_gene: TRBJ2-3; v_gene: TRBV28; d_gene: .; CDR3aa: CASTLTLRGLLGDTQYF; CDR3nt: TGTGCCAGCACCCTTACCCTCAGGGGATTATTGGGAGATACGCAGTATTTT
abundance: .; j_gene: TRBJ1-3; v_gene: TRBV6-1; d_gene: .; CDR3aa: CASSGLTAGGNTIYF; CDR3nt: TGTGCCAGCAGTGGGCTCACCGCGGGGGGAAACACCATATATTTT
abundance: .; j_gene: TRBJ2-7; v_gene: TRBV7-6; d_gene: .; CDR3aa: CASSSGADSYEQYF; CDR3nt: TGTGCCAGCAGCTCGGGAGCGGATTCCTACGAGCAGTACTTC
abundance: .; j_gene: TRBJ2-5; v_gene: TRBV5-6; d_gene: .; CDR3aa: CASGGETQYF; CDR3nt: TGTGCCAGCGGGGGGGAGACCCAGTACTTC
abundance: .; j_gene: TRBJ2-2; v_gene: TRBV25-1; d_gene: TRBD2; CDR3aa: CASSESASGRTGELFF; CDR3nt: TGTGCCAGCAGTGAATCGGCTAGCGGGAGAACCGGGGAGCTGTTTTTT
abundance: .; j_gene: TRBJ2-3; v_gene: TRBV6-1; d_gene: .; CDR3aa: CAGRGAYRQYF; CDR3nt: TGTGCCGGAAGGGGTGCTTACAGGCAGTATTTT
abundance: .; j_gene: TRBJ2-5; v_gene: TRBV9; d_gene: TRBD2; CDR3aa: CASSRTSGQETQYF; CDR3nt: TGTGCCAGCAGCAGGACTAGCGGGCAAGAGACCCAGTACTTC
abundance: .; j_gene: TRBJ1-6; v_gene: TRBV5-6; d_gene: TRBD1; CDR3aa: CASRERQGNPNSPLHF; CDR3nt: TGTGCCAGCAGGGAACGACAGGGGAATCCTAATTCACCCCTCCACTTT
abundance: .; j_gene: TRBJ2-3; v_gene: TRBV5-8; d_gene: .; CDR3aa: CASRSRLGVSSTDTQYF; CDR3nt: TGTGCCAGCAGAAGTCGCCTAGGGGTTTCGAGCACAGATACGCAGTATTTT
abundance: .; j_gene: TRBJ2-7; v_gene: TRBV27; d_gene: .; CDR3aa: CASSVAGPFYEQYF; CDR3nt: TGTGCCAGCTCGGTGGCAGGGCCATTTTACGAGCAGTACTTC
abundance: .; j_gene: TRBJ2-7; v_gene: TRBV30; d_gene: TRBD1; CDR3aa: CAWSFPGQDPYEQYF; CDR3nt: TGTGCCTGGAGTTTTCCTGGACAGGACCCCTACGAGCAGTACTTC
abundance: .; j_gene: TRBJ2-7; v_gene: TRBV7-2; d_gene: .; CDR3aa: CASRRGTHYEQYF; CDR3nt: TGTGCCAGCAGGAGGGGGACACACTACGAGCAGTACTTC
abundance: .; j_gene: TRBJ2-7; v_gene: TRBV9; d_gene: TRBD2; CDR3aa: CASSSRGGSEQYF; CDR3nt: TGTGCCAGCAGTAGTCGGGGGGGCTCCGAGCAGTACTTC
abundance: .; j_gene: TRBJ2-1; v_gene: TRBV6-6; d_gene: .; CDR3aa: CASRTPNRSYNEQFF; CDR3nt: TGTGCCAGCAGGACACCTAATCGCTCCTACAATGAGCAGTTCTTC
abundance: few; j_gene: TRBJ2-7; v_gene: TRBV11-3; d_gene: .; CDR3aa: CASSDRDTFSYEQYF; CDR3nt: TGTGCCAGCAGTGATCGGGACACCTTCTCCTACGAGCAGTACTTC
abundance: .; j_gene: TRBJ1-4; v_gene: TRBV19; d_gene: TRBD1; CDR3aa: CASEGTGRDEKLFF; CDR3nt: TGTGCCAGTGAGGGGACAGGGAGAGACGAAAAACTGTTTTTT
abundance: .; j_gene: TRBJ1-2; v_gene: TRBV2; d_gene: .; CDR3aa: CASSEGHPVYGYTF; CDR3nt: TGTGCCAGCAGTGAGGGACACCCTGTGTATGGCTACACCTTC
abundance: once; j_gene: TRBJ1-3; v_gene: TRBV11-2; d_gene: TRBD1; CDR3aa: CASRRLRGENSGNTIYF; CDR3nt: TGTGCCAGCAGACGCCTCAGGGGGGAGAACTCTGGAAACACCATATATTTT
abundance: .; j_gene: TRBJ2-7; v_gene: TRBV27; d_gene: TRBD2; CDR3aa: CASSLFFVGTSLSEQYF; CDR3nt: TGTGCCAGCAGTTTATTTTTCGTGGGGACTAGCCTCTCCGAGCAGTACTTC
abundance: .; j_gene: TRBJ2-3; v_gene: TRBV2; d_gene: .; CDR3aa: CASSVGGGSTDTQYF; CDR3nt: TGTGCCAGCAGTGTTGGAGGCGGGAGCACAGATACGCAGTATTTT
abundance: .; j_gene: TRBJ1-2; v_gene: TRBV9; d_gene: .; CDR3aa: CASSVDQGGNYGYTF; CDR3nt: TGTGCCAGCAGCGTAGATCAGGGTGGTAACTATGGCTACACCTTC
abundance: .; j_gene: TRBJ1-2; v_gene: TRBV15; d_gene: .; CDR3aa: CATSRDLARDYGYTF; CDR3nt: TGTGCCACCAGCAGAGATCTTGCCCGGGACTATGGCTACACCTTC
abundance: .; j_gene: TRBJ2-3; v_gene: TRBV10-3; d_gene: TRBD2; CDR3aa: CATSGLAGLPDTQYF; CDR3nt: TGTGCCACCTCAGGACTAGCGGGACTCCCAGATACGCAGTATTTT
abundance: .; j_gene: TRBJ1-3; v_gene: TRBV4-2; d_gene: .; CDR3aa: CASSQELQGNTIYF; CDR3nt: TGTGCCAGCAGCCAGGAATTACAGGGAAACACCATATATTTT
abundance: .; j_gene: TRBJ1-1; v_gene: TRBV5-1; d_gene: TRBD1; CDR3aa: CASSSTGDRTEAFF; CDR3nt: TGCGCCAGCAGCTCAACAGGGGATCGCACTGAAGCTTTCTTT
abundance: .; j_gene: TRBJ2-7; v_gene: TRBV18; d_gene: TRBD1; CDR3aa: CASSPPGTGVYEQYF; CDR3nt: TGTGCCAGCTCACCACCAGGGACAGGGGTGTACGAGCAGTACTTC
abundance: .; j_gene: TRBJ2-7; v_gene: TRBV18; d_gene: TRBD1; CDR3aa: CASSPDRGLTYEQYF; CDR3nt: TGTGCCAGCTCACCAGACAGGGGCCTTACCTACGAGCAGTACTTC
abundance: .; j_gene: TRBJ2-2; v_gene: TRBV6-1; d_gene: .; CDR3aa: CASSGGTTNTGELFF; CDR3nt: TGTGCCAGCAGTGGAGGGACAACGAACACCGGGGAGCTGTTTTTT
abundance: .; j_gene: TRBJ1-2; v_gene: TRBV5-6; d_gene: TRBD1; CDR3aa: CASSQGPRDRVTF; CDR3nt: TGTGCCAGCAGCCAAGGCCCCCGGGACAGGGTTACCTTC
abundance: .; j_gene: TRBJ2-7; v_gene: TRBV5-1; d_gene: .; CDR3aa: CASSGAGEQYF; CDR3nt: TGCGCCAGCAGCGGGGCCGGGGAGCAGTACTTC
abundance: .; j_gene: TRBJ2-1; v_gene: TRBV2; d_gene: .; CDR3aa: CAGWRSSYNEQFF; CDR3nt: TGTGCCGGGTGGCGGAGCTCCTACAATGAGCAGTTCTTC
abundance: few; j_gene: TRBJ1-3; v_gene: TRBV18; d_gene: .; CDR3aa: CASSPEYGDSGNTIYF; CDR3nt: TGTGCCAGCTCACCCGAATACGGGGACTCTGGAAACACCATATATTTT
abundance: .; j_gene: TRBJ2-3; v_gene: TRBV7-2; d_gene: .; CDR3aa: CASSFIGTGDTQYF; CDR3nt: TGTGCCAGCAGCTTTATCGGGACTGGAGATACGCAGTATTTT
abundance: .; j_gene: TRBJ2-2; v_gene: TRBV6-5; d_gene: TRBD2; CDR3aa: CASSRGDTGELFF; CDR3nt: TGTGCCAGCAGTCGGGGGGACACCGGGGAGCTGTTTTTT
abundance: .; j_gene: TRBJ1-2; v_gene: TRBV5-6; d_gene: TRBD1; CDR3aa: CASNDGQGASGYTF; CDR3nt: TGTGCCAGCAACGATGGACAGGGGGCGAGCGGCTACACCTTC
abundance: .; j_gene: TRBJ2-1; v_gene: TRBV9; d_gene: TRBD2; CDR3aa: CASSVGLAGVENEQFF; CDR3nt: TGTGCCAGCAGCGTAGGCCTAGCGGGAGTTGAAAATGAGCAGTTCTTC
abundance: .; j_gene: TRBJ1-4; v_gene: TRBV6-5; d_gene: .; CDR3aa: CASSSGVIEKLFF; CDR3nt: TGTGCCAGCAGTTCGGGGGTAATTGAAAAACTGTTTTTT
abundance: .; j_gene: TRBJ2-7; v_gene: TRBV5-4; d_gene: TRBD1; CDR3aa: CASSAGQGGGYEQYF; CDR3nt: TGTGCCAGCAGCGCAGGACAGGGGGGAGGCTACGAGCAGTACTTC
abundance: .; j_gene: TRBJ2-1; v_gene: TRBV29-1; d_gene: TRBD1; CDR3aa: CSVELGTGKHNEQFF; CDR3nt: TGCAGCGTTGAACTGGGGACAGGGAAGCACAATGAGCAGTTCTTC
abundance: .; j_gene: TRBJ1-2; v_gene: TRBV7-8; d_gene: .; CDR3aa: CASSLSSANYGYTF; CDR3nt: TGTGCCAGCAGCTTATCCAGCGCTAACTATGGCTACACCTTC
abundance: few; j_gene: TRBJ1-3; v_gene: TRBV5-6; d_gene: .; CDR3aa: CASTRGMTGNTIYF; CDR3nt: TGTGCCAGCACCCGGGGGATGACTGGAAACACCATATATTTT